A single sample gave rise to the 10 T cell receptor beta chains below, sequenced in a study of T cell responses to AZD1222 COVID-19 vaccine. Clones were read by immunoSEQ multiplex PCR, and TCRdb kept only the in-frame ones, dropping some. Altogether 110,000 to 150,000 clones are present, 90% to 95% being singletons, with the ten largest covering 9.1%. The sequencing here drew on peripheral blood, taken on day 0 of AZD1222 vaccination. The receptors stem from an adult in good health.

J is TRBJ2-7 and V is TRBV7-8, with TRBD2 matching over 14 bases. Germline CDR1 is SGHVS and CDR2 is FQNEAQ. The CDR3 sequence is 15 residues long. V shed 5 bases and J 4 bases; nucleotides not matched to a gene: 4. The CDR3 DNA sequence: TGTGCCAGCAGCCCGAGACTAGCGGGGGGGTACGAGCAGTACTTC. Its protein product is CASSPRLAGGYEQYF.

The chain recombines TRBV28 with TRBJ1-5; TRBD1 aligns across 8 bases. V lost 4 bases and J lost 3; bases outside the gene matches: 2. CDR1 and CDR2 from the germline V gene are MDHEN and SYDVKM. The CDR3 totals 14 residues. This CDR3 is CASSSGQDNQPQHF. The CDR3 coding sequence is TGTGCCAGCAGTTCGGGACAGGACAATCAGCCCCAGCATTTT.

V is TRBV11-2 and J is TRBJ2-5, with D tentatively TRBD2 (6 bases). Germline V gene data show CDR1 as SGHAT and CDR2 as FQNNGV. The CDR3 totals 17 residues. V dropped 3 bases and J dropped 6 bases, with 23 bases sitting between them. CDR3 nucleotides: TGTGCCAGCAGCTTCTGGTTGGGAGGACAAACCGGGAAGACCCAGTACTTC. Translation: CASSFWLGGQTGKTQYF.

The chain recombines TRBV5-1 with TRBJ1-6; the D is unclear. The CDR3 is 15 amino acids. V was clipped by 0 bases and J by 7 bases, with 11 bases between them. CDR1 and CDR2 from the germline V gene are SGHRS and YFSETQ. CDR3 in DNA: TGCGCCAGCAGCTTGGATATTATTGTAAATTCACCCCTCCACTTT. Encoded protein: CASSLDIIVNSPLHF.

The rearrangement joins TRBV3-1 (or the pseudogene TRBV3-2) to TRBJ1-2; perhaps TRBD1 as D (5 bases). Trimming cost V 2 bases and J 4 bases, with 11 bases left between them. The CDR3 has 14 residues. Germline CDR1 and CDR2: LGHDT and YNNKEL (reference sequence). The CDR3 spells CASSQYEQGYGYTF. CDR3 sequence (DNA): TGTGCCAGCAGCCAATATGAGCAGGGCTATGGCTACACCTTC.

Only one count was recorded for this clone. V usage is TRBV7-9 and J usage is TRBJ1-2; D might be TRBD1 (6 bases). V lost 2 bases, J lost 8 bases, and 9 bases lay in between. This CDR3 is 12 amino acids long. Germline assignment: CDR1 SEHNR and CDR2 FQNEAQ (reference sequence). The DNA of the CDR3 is TGTGCCAGCAGCTTACTTACAGGGGGCTACACCTTC. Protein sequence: CASSLLTGGYTF. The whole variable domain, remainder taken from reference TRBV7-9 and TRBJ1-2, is DTGVSQNPRHKITKRGQNVTFRCDPISEHNRLYWYRQTLGQGPEFLTYFQNEAQLEKSRLLSDRFSAERPKGSFSTLEIQRTEQGDSAMYLCASSLLTGGYTFGSGTRLTVV.

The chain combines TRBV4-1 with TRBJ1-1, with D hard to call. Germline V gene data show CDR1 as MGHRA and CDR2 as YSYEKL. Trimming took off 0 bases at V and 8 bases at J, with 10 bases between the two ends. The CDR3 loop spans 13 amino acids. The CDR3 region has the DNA TGCGCCAGCAGCCAAGAAGGTTTGGGAGAAGCTTTCTTT. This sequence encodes CASSQEGLGEAFF.

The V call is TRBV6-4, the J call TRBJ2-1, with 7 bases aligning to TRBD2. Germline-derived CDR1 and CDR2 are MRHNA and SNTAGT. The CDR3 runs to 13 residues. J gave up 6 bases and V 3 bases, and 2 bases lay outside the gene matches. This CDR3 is CASSETSLNEQFF. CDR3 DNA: TGTGCCAGCAGTGAGACTAGCCTCAATGAGCAGTTCTTC.

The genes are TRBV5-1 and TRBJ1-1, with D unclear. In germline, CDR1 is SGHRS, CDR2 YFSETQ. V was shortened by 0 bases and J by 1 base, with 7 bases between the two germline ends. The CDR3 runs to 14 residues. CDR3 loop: CASSLVAGNTEAFF. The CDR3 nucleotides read TGCGCCAGCAGCTTGGTAGCAGGGAACACTGAAGCTTTCTTT.

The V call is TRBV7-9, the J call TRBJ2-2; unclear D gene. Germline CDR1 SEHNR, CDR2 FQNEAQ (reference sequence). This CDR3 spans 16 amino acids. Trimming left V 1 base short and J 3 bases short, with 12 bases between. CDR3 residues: CASSLEGWSHTGELFF. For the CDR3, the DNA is TGTGCCAGCAGCTTAGAAGGGTGGTCTCACACCGGGGAGCTGTTTTTT. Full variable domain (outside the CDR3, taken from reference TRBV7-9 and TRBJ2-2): DTGVSQNPRHKITKRGQNVTFRCDPISEHNRLYWYRQTLGQGPEFLTYFQNEAQLEKSRLLSDRFSAERPKGSFSTLEIQRTEQGDSAMYLCASSLEGWSHTGELFFGEGSRLTVL.